Described below is a single T cell receptor (beta chain) sequence and its context. Its antigen is not identified. The V segment lost 9 bases and the J segment 3 bases; nucleotides outside the gene matches: 12. Germline loops: CDR1 MNHNY, CDR2 SVGAGI (reference sequence). The CDR3 runs 16 residues. Time point indicated: week 5, during vaccination. One vaccine dose held 300 ug of mutant IDH1 20-mer peptide and came with topical imiquimod. This entry is derived from a study of a mutant IDH1 vaccine in newly diagnosed glioma. Background on the study: In weeks 1, 3, 5, 7, 11, 15, 19 and 23, patients were immunized, eight times in all. Vaccines were first given 4-6 weeks after radiotherapy alone, or with temozolomide cycles.

Data came from immunoSEQ multiplex PCR; TCRdb stores just in-frame clones and leaves some out. The table lists 25,000 to 35,000 clones, 70% to 90% of them singletons. Sequenced here: PBMCs, sampled from a glioma patient whose treatment included an IDH1 peptide vaccine. The clonotype originates from a man between 18 and 35 years old with glioma. The chain is built from TRBV6-6 and TRBJ2-2; TRBD1 aligns across 8 bases. CDR3 in amino acids: CASLSEGQVYTGELFF. In nucleotides, the CDR3 is TGTGCCAGTCTAAGTGAGGGACAGGTTTACACCGGGGAGCTGTTTTTT.